One T cell receptor (beta chain) is described in this entry. Its antigen remains unidentified. Time point: sample taken at primary tumor resection. This specimen belongs to a study of spatial heterogeneity in lung cancer. About the study: Alpha-chain sequences were consistently detected less often than beta-chain sequences.

This CDR3 is 13 amino acids long. The germline V and J ends were trimmed by 4 bases and 11 bases, with 14 bases remaining between them. Germline-derived CDR1 and CDR2 are LGHDT and YNNKEL (reference sequence). Study observations and caveats: When ubiquitous and regional expanded TCRs were counted, their numbers tracked ubiquitous and regional nonsynonymous mutations, respectively. Mutation counts in tumors were tracked by counts of expanded intratumoral alpha and beta TCRs.

One entry per CDR3 protein results from TCRdb running MiXCR on the 5' RACE reads. Altogether about 9,200 distinct CDR3 sequences are present, over 2.5% being singletons, with the ten largest covering approximately 15%. The chain combines TRBV3-1 with TRBJ1-4, with TRBD1 as a possible D gene (5 bases). The specimen was lung tumor tissue, collected at surgery. The sequence was obtained from a male donor with early-stage non-small cell lung cancer. In DNA form, the CDR3 reads TGTGCCAGCAGCCTAAAGGGGAGCGCGAAACTGTTTTTT. This encodes CASSLKGSAKLFF.